The table lists the clone carrying this T cell receptor (beta chain) with a few counts. The data were taken from a study of blood T cell repertoires in COVID-19. Libraries were prepared by immunoSEQ multiplex PCR; TCRdb keeps only in-frame clonotypes and omits some of them. The sample has fewer than 350,000 clones; about 86% are singletons. Per germline, CDR1 DFQATT and CDR2 SNEGSKA (reference sequence). Trimming stripped 3 bases from V and 3 bases from J, with 5 bases between. This CDR3 is built from 11 residues. The origin of this receptor is a woman in her twenties or thirties who had recovered from COVID-19. The chain combines TRBV20-1 with TRBJ1-1, with D hard to call. Sequences were obtained from peripheral blood. The CDR3 loop reads CSASPDTEAFF. For the CDR3, the DNA is TGCAGTGCTAGCCCGGACACTGAAGCTTTCTTT.